The rows below give T cell receptor beta chains drawn from one sample of a study of control samples from healthy donors and cancer patients. Sequenced by immunoSEQ multiplex PCR; TCRdb stores in-frame clones only, minus some. Altogether about 100,000 clones are present, about 80% being singletons, with the ten largest covering 6% to 8%. The sample was blood. The receptors were sampled from a man younger than 35 in good health. Each CDR3 is given with its conserved first and last residue. The order of the fields is D gene, V gene, clone size, J gene, CDR3 protein, CDR3 DNA. The D gene is left open where the match is weak. The size field is filled for only some rows; it gives once, few, many or a size class.

d_gene: TRBD1; v_gene: TRBV6-5; abundance: NA; j_gene: TRBJ1-1; CDR3aa: CASSPRQGLRTEAFF; CDR3nt: TGTGCCAGCAGTCCCAGACAGGGGCTAAGGACTGAAGCTTTCTTT
d_gene: NA; v_gene: TRBV11-2; abundance: NA; j_gene: TRBJ2-1; CDR3aa: CASSPYHNEQFF; CDR3nt: TGTGCCAGCAGCCCCTACCACAATGAGCAGTTCTTC
d_gene: NA; v_gene: TRBV15; abundance: NA; j_gene: TRBJ1-5; CDR3aa: CATSSLGQTNQPQHF; CDR3nt: TGTGCCACCAGCAGCCTCGGACAGACTAATCAGCCCCAGCATTTT
d_gene: NA; v_gene: TRBV7-9; abundance: NA; j_gene: TRBJ2-1; CDR3aa: CASSPGDGRGPNEQFF; CDR3nt: TGTGCCAGCAGCCCCGGCGACGGCAGGGGACCGAATGAGCAGTTCTTC
d_gene: TRBD1; v_gene: TRBV14; abundance: NA; j_gene: TRBJ1-2; CDR3aa: CASSPGLRTGGIGYTF; CDR3nt: TGTGCCAGCAGCCCAGGTTTAAGGACAGGGGGCATTGGCTACACCTTC
d_gene: NA; v_gene: TRBV27; abundance: NA; j_gene: TRBJ1-5; CDR3aa: CASSTTGYQPQHF; CDR3nt: TGTGCCAGCAGCACGACGGGATATCAGCCCCAGCATTTT
d_gene: NA; v_gene: TRBV6-5; abundance: NA; j_gene: TRBJ1-1; CDR3aa: CASSYLPTVNTEAFF; CDR3nt: TGTGCCAGCAGTTACCTGCCGACCGTGAACACTGAAGCTTTCTTT
d_gene: NA; v_gene: TRBV7-9; abundance: NA; j_gene: TRBJ2-7; CDR3aa: CASSLAYTGTPHYEQYF; CDR3nt: TGTGCCAGCAGCTTAGCGTATACCGGGACACCTCACTACGAGCAGTACTTC
d_gene: NA; v_gene: TRBV7-9; abundance: NA; j_gene: TRBJ1-1; CDR3aa: CASTLGGTEAFF; CDR3nt: TGTGCCAGCACGCTGGGAGGCACTGAAGCTTTCTTT
d_gene: NA; v_gene: TRBV3-1/TRBV3-2; abundance: NA; j_gene: TRBJ2-5; CDR3aa: CASSPGSRTQETQYF; CDR3nt: TGTGCCAGCAGCCCCGGGTCCCGGACCCAAGAGACCCAGTACTTC
d_gene: NA; v_gene: TRBV19; abundance: NA; j_gene: TRBJ2-3; CDR3aa: CASSISGGTDTQYF; CDR3nt: TGTGCCAGTAGTATAAGCGGAGGCACAGATACGCAGTATTTT
d_gene: TRBD2; v_gene: TRBV7-9; abundance: NA; j_gene: TRBJ2-5; CDR3aa: CASSSIAGGPSETQYF; CDR3nt: TGTGCCAGCAGCTCTATAGCGGGGGGGCCGTCAGAGACCCAGTACTTC
d_gene: TRBD1; v_gene: TRBV23-1; abundance: NA; j_gene: TRBJ1-5; CDR3aa: CASSQQPDRGPRINNQPQHF; CDR3nt: TGCGCCAGCAGTCAACAACCCGACAGGGGGCCACGAATTAACAATCAGCCCCAGCATTTT
d_gene: NA; v_gene: TRBV28; abundance: NA; j_gene: TRBJ2-7; CDR3aa: CASSVHEQYF; CDR3nt: TGTGCCAGCAGCGTTCACGAGCAGTACTTC
d_gene: TRBD1; v_gene: TRBV7-9; abundance: few; j_gene: TRBJ1-3; CDR3aa: CASSLAGTGPTLSGNTIYF; CDR3nt: TGTGCCAGCAGCTTAGCTGGGACAGGTCCTACACTCTCTGGAAACACCATATATTTT
d_gene: NA; v_gene: TRBV9; abundance: NA; j_gene: TRBJ2-1; CDR3aa: CASSVDIGGIWEQFF; CDR3nt: TGTGCCAGCAGCGTAGATATCGGGGGAATTTGGGAGCAGTTCTTC
d_gene: NA; v_gene: TRBV14; abundance: NA; j_gene: TRBJ2-2; CDR3aa: CASSQYRNTGELFF; CDR3nt: TGTGCCAGCAGCCAGTACAGGAACACCGGGGAGCTGTTTTTT
d_gene: NA; v_gene: TRBV19; abundance: once; j_gene: TRBJ1-1; CDR3aa: CASSLQREAFF; CDR3nt: TGTGCCAGTAGCCTACAGCGTGAAGCTTTCTTT
d_gene: NA; v_gene: TRBV12-3/TRBV12-4; abundance: NA; j_gene: TRBJ2-3; CDR3aa: CASSFTDTQYF; CDR3nt: TGTGCCAGCAGTTTCACAGATACGCAGTATTTT
d_gene: NA; v_gene: TRBV4-2; abundance: NA; j_gene: TRBJ1-1; CDR3aa: CASSQVDSMNTEAFF; CDR3nt: TGTGCCAGCAGCCAAGTCGATAGCATGAACACTGAAGCTTTCTTT
d_gene: TRBD1; v_gene: TRBV11-2; abundance: NA; j_gene: TRBJ2-7; CDR3aa: CASSPRDRPYEQYF; CDR3nt: TGTGCCAGCAGTCCCCGGGACAGACCCTACGAGCAGTACTTC
d_gene: NA; v_gene: TRBV7-9; abundance: NA; j_gene: TRBJ2-1; CDR3aa: CASSHWTDSYNEQFF; CDR3nt: TGTGCCAGCAGCCACTGGACGGATTCCTACAATGAGCAGTTCTTC
d_gene: NA; v_gene: TRBV30; abundance: NA; j_gene: TRBJ1-5; CDR3aa: CAWSAVGQFYSNQPQHF; CDR3nt: TGTGCCTGGAGTGCGGTAGGACAGTTTTATAGCAATCAGCCCCAGCATTTT
d_gene: TRBD2; v_gene: TRBV14; abundance: NA; j_gene: TRBJ2-1; CDR3aa: CASSPLGGRGGYNEQFF; CDR3nt: TGTGCCAGCAGCCCACTGGGAGGGCGGGGGGGCTACAATGAGCAGTTCTTC
d_gene: NA; v_gene: TRBV5-6; abundance: NA; j_gene: TRBJ1-2; CDR3aa: CASSNAGTNYGYTF; CDR3nt: TGTGCCAGCAGCAATGCCGGAACTAACTATGGCTACACCTTC
d_gene: NA; v_gene: TRBV5-6; abundance: NA; j_gene: TRBJ1-6; CDR3aa: CASSLVNGGPSYSPLHF; CDR3nt: TGTGCCAGCAGCTTGGTGAACGGGGGCCCTAGTTATTCACCCCTCCACTTT
d_gene: NA; v_gene: TRBV7-9; abundance: NA; j_gene: TRBJ2-3; CDR3aa: CASSLFRGGTDTQYF; CDR3nt: TGTGCCAGCAGCTTATTTAGAGGCGGCACAGATACGCAGTATTTT
d_gene: TRBD2; v_gene: TRBV5-6; abundance: NA; j_gene: TRBJ2-5; CDR3aa: CASSFGTSPYQETQYF; CDR3nt: TGTGCCAGCAGCTTCGGGACTAGCCCGTACCAAGAGACCCAGTACTTC
d_gene: NA; v_gene: TRBV27; abundance: NA; j_gene: TRBJ2-7; CDR3aa: CASSLSPAYEQYF; CDR3nt: TGTGCCAGCAGTTTATCGCCCGCCTACGAGCAGTACTTC
d_gene: NA; v_gene: TRBV18; abundance: once; j_gene: TRBJ1-5; CDR3aa: CASSLVNQPQHF; CDR3nt: TGTGCCAGCTCACTGGTTAATCAGCCCCAGCATTTT
d_gene: NA; v_gene: TRBV27; abundance: NA; j_gene: TRBJ1-1; CDR3aa: CASSHQPAGSGTEAFF; CDR3nt: TGTGCCAGCAGTCACCAGCCCGCAGGGTCGGGAACTGAAGCTTTCTTT
d_gene: NA; v_gene: TRBV5-1; abundance: NA; j_gene: TRBJ2-7; CDR3aa: CASSLYQGKVEQYF; CDR3nt: TGCGCCAGCAGCTTGTATCAGGGGAAGGTCGAGCAGTACTTC
d_gene: NA; v_gene: TRBV6-5; abundance: once; j_gene: TRBJ1-2; CDR3aa: CAIPFTGLPGLGYTF; CDR3nt: TGTGCCATCCCGTTTACGGGCCTGCCGGGTTTGGGCTACACCTTC
d_gene: TRBD2; v_gene: TRBV5-4; abundance: NA; j_gene: TRBJ2-5; CDR3aa: CASRGGGEETQYF; CDR3nt: TGTGCCAGCAGGGGGGGAGGGGAAGAGACCCAGTACTTC
d_gene: TRBD2; v_gene: TRBV18; abundance: NA; j_gene: TRBJ2-5; CDR3aa: CASSATSGFLQETQYF; CDR3nt: TGTGCCAGCTCCGCCACTAGCGGGTTCCTCCAAGAGACCCAGTACTTC
d_gene: NA; v_gene: TRBV6-6; abundance: NA; j_gene: TRBJ1-4; CDR3aa: CASSSPEGGNEKLFF; CDR3nt: TGTGCCAGCAGTTCCCCGGAGGGGGGGAATGAAAAACTGTTTTTT
d_gene: NA; v_gene: TRBV4-1; abundance: NA; j_gene: TRBJ1-2; CDR3aa: CASSQDRLAGPYGYTF; CDR3nt: TGCGCCAGCAGCCAAGATCGCCTTGCCGGCCCCTATGGCTACACCTTC
d_gene: NA; v_gene: TRBV10-2; abundance: NA; j_gene: TRBJ2-3; CDR3aa: CASSVSLQGGSELDTQYF; CDR3nt: TGCGCCAGCAGTGTTTCGTTACAGGGAGGGTCCGAGCTGGATACGCAGTATTTT
d_gene: NA; v_gene: TRBV5-4; abundance: NA; j_gene: TRBJ2-3; CDR3aa: CASSLDNGRRGQYF; CDR3nt: TGTGCCAGCAGCTTGGATAACGGGCGGCGGGGGCAGTATTTT
d_gene: TRBD2; v_gene: TRBV9; abundance: NA; j_gene: TRBJ2-1; CDR3aa: CASSDRRRGGSDEQFF; CDR3nt: TGTGCCAGCAGCGACCGTCGGCGGGGGGGCAGCGATGAGCAGTTCTTC
d_gene: NA; v_gene: TRBV27; abundance: NA; j_gene: TRBJ1-2; CDR3aa: CASSLVGVGGYTF; CDR3nt: TGTGCCAGCAGTTTAGTCGGGGTCGGAGGCTACACCTTC
d_gene: NA; v_gene: TRBV7-2; abundance: NA; j_gene: TRBJ2-3; CDR3aa: CASSSLIPGLQYF; CDR3nt: TGTGCCAGCAGCTCCTTGATTCCGGGACTCCAGTATTTT
d_gene: NA; v_gene: TRBV5-8; abundance: NA; j_gene: TRBJ1-2; CDR3aa: CASSIDRALTGYTF; CDR3nt: TGTGCCAGCAGCATAGATCGGGCCCTGACGGGCTACACCTTC
d_gene: NA; v_gene: TRBV7-9; abundance: NA; j_gene: TRBJ1-4; CDR3aa: CASSLDPQEKLFF; CDR3nt: TGTGCCAGCAGCTTAGACCCACAAGAAAAACTGTTTTTT